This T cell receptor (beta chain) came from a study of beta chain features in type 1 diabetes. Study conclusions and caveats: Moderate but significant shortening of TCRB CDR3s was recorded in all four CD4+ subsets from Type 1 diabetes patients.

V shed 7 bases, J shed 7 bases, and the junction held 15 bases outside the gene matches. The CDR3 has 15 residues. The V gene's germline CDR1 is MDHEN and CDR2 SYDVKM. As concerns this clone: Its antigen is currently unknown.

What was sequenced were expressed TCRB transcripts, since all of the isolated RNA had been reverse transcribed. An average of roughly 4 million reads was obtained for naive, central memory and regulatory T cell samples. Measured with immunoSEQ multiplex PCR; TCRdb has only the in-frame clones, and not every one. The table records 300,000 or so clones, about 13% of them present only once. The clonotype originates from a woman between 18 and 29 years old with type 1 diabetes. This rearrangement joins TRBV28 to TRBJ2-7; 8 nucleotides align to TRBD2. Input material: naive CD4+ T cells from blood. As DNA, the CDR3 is TGTGCCAGCATCCTCGGGGGGGGGCTAAGTCGGGAGCAGTACTTC. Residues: CASILGGGLSREQYF.